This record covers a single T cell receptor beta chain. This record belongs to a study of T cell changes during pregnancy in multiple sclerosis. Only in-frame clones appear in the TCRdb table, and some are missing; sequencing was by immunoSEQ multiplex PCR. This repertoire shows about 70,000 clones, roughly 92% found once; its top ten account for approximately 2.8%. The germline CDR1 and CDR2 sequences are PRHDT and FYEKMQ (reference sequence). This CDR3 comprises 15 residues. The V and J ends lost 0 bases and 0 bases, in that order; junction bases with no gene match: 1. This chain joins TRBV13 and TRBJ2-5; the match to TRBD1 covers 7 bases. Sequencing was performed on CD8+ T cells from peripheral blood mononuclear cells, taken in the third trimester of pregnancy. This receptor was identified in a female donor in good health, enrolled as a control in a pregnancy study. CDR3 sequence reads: CASSLGGQHQETQYF. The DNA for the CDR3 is TGTGCCAGCAGCTTAGGGGGACAGCACCAAGAGACCCAGTACTTC.